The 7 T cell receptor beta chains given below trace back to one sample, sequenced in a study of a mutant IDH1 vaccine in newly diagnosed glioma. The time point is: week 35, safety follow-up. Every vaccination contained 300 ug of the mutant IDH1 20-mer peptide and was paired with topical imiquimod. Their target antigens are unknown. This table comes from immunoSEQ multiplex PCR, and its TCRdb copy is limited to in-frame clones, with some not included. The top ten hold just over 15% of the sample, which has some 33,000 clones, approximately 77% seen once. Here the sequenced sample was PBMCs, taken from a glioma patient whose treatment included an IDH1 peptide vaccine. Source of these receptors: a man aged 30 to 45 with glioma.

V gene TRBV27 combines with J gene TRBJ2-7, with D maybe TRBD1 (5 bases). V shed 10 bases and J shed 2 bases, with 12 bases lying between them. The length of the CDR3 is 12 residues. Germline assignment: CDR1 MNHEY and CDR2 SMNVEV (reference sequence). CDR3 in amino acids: CATKGPPYEQYF. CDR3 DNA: TGTGCCACCAAGGGGCCCCCCTACGAGCAGTACTTC.

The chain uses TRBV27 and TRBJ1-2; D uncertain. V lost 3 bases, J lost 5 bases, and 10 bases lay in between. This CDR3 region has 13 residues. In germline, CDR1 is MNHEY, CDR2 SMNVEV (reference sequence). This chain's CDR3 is CASSFGEGYGYTF. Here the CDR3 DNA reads TGTGCCAGCAGTTTCGGGGAAGGGTATGGCTACACCTTC.

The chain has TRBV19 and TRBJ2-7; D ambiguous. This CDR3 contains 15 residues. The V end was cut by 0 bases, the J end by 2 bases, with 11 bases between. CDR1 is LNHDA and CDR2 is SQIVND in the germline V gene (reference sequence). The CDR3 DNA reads TGTGCCAGTAGTATAGATCTGGCGAATACCTACGAGCAGTACTTC. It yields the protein CASSIDLANTYEQYF.

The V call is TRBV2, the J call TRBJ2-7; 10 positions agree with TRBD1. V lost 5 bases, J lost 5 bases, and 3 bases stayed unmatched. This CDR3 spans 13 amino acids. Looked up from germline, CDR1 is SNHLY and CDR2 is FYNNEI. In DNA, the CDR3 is TGTGCCAGCAGTCGACAGGGGGCCAACGAGCAGTACTTC. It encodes CASSRQGANEQYF.

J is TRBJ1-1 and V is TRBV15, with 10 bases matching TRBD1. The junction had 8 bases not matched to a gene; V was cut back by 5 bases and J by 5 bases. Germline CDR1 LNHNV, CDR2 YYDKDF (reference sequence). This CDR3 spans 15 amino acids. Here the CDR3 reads CATSPRQGAKTEAFF. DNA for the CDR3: TGTGCCACCAGCCCGCGACAGGGGGCGAAAACTGAAGCTTTCTTT.

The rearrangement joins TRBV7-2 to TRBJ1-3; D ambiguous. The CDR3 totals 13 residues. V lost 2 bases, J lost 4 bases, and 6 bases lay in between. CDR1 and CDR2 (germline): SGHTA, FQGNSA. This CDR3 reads CASSLKGGNTIYF. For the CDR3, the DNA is TGTGCCAGCAGCTTAAAAGGGGGAAACACCATATATTTT.

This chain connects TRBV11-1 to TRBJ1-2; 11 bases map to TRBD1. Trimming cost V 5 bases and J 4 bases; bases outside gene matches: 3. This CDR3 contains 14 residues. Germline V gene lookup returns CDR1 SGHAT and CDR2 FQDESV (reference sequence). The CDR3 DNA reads TGTGCCAGCAGCCCAGGACAGGGGGCCTATGGCTACACCTTC. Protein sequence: CASSPGQGAYGYTF.